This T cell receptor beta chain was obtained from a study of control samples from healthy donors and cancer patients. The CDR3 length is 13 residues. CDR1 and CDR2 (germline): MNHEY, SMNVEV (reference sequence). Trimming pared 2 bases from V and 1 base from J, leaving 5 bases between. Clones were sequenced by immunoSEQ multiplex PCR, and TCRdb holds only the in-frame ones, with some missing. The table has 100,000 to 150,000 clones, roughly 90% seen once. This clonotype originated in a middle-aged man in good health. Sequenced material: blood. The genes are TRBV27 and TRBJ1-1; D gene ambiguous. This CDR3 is CASSLGPNTEAFF. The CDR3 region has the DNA TGTGCCAGCAGTTTAGGTCCGAACACTGAAGCTTTCTTT.